The T cell receptor beta chain under discussion was sequenced for a study of blood T cell repertoires in COVID-19. As originally analysed: From reference gene primer amplification, estimates of nucleated cell counts were derived. Clones were read by immunoSEQ multiplex PCR, and TCRdb kept only the in-frame ones, dropping some. V, J and clone size were drawn from that table, and D and trimming were deduced from the DNA. The table records 35,000 to 40,000 clones, around 81% of them present only once. V lost 3 bases, J lost 6 bases, and 6 bases stayed unmatched. Germline CDR1 is LNHDA and CDR2 is SQIVND (reference sequence). CDR3 length: 15 residues.

The source is a man in his forties or fifties with active COVID-19. Input material: peripheral blood. The V gene is TRBV19, the J gene TRBJ2-7, with TRBD2 matching over 12 bases. The CDR3 sequence is CASSMVASGGAEQYF. The DNA of the CDR3 is TGTGCCAGTAGTATGGTCGCTAGCGGGGGGGCCGAGCAGTACTTC.